This entry is about one TCR beta chain. What it recognizes is unknown. Only in-frame clones appear in the TCRdb table, and some are missing; sequencing was by immunoSEQ multiplex PCR. In the table there are fewer than 45,000 clones, 60% to 85% of which are singletons. The data were taken from a study of a mutant IDH1 vaccine in newly diagnosed glioma. Study-level points and caveats: Around 92% of patients showed vaccine-induced immune responses across multiple MHC alleles.

Specified time point: week 23, last vaccination. In every dose of vaccine, 300 ug of mutant IDH1 20-mer peptide was given alongside topical imiquimod. This material consisted of PBMCs, taken from a glioma patient whose treatment included an IDH1 peptide vaccine. The clonotype was recovered from a woman in her thirties or forties with glioma. Some clones in this sample may be carry-over from other donors' samples.

Written as DNA, the CDR3 is TGCGCCAGCAGCCAAGTCTTTCCCCGCGGTGACTCTGGGGCCAACGTCCTGACTTTC. It specifies CASSQVFPRGDSGANVLTF. The J gene is TRBJ2-6, the V gene TRBV4-1; D uncertain. The CDR3 runs to 19 residues. Germline-derived CDR1 and CDR2 are MGHRA and YSYEKL. Trimming pared 1 base from V and 0 bases from J, leaving 16 bases between.